One and the same sample provided the 21 T cell receptor beta chains below, sequenced in a study of T cell responses to AZD1222 COVID-19 vaccine. Sequenced by immunoSEQ multiplex PCR; TCRdb stores in-frame clones only, minus some. Of 95,000 to 150,000 clones in the sample, roughly nine tenths were seen once. Here the sequenced sample was peripheral blood, taken on day 0 of AZD1222 vaccination. The source is an adult in good health.

The chain carries TRBV19 and TRBJ2-1, with 8 bases that match TRBD2. The germline V gene encodes CDR1 LNHDA and CDR2 SQIVND (reference sequence). J was trimmed by 1 base and V by 9 bases; bases with no gene match: 2. The CDR3 sequence is 13 residues long. In nucleotides, the CDR3 is TGTGCCAGCCGGGGGGGATCCTACAATGAGCAGTTCTTC. Amino acids: CASRGGSYNEQFF.

V and J are TRBV5-7 and TRBJ2-1, with 7 bases identical to TRBD2. TRBV5-7 is given ORF status, its function remaining uncertain. Unmatched junction bases numbered 8, after V lost 0 bases and J lost 8 bases. The CDR3 runs 15 residues. The CDR3 protein is CASSLGGRGGDEQFF. CDR3 in DNA: TGTGCCAGCAGCTTGGGAGGGAGGGGAGGCGATGAGCAGTTCTTC.

The chain carries TRBV9 and TRBJ2-5; 8 bases agree with TRBD2. The CDR3 runs to 16 residues. The V and J ends lost 3 bases and 5 bases, in that order; junction bases with no gene match: 12. Germline V gives CDR1 SGDLS, CDR2 YYNGEE. CDR3 in amino acids: CASSAGGGRSYETQYF. CDR3 nucleotide sequence: TGTGCCAGCAGCGCCGGCGGGGGGCGGTCCTATGAGACCCAGTACTTC.

This chain connects TRBV6-2 or TRBV6-3 to TRBJ2-1; unclear D gene. The length of the CDR3 is 15 residues. Germline V gene data show CDR1 as MNHEY and CDR2 as SVGEGT. The V end was cut by 2 bases, the J end by 5 bases, with 13 bases between. The CDR3 loop is CASSYATYADNEQFF. CDR3 in DNA: TGTGCCAGCAGTTACGCGACTTACGCAGACAATGAGCAGTTCTTC.

The chain combines TRBV4-3 with TRBJ2-3; D is ambiguous. The germline CDR1 and CDR2 sequences are LGHNA and YSLEER. V was clipped by 0 bases and J by 2 bases, with 12 bases between them. CDR3 size: 16 residues. CDR3 sequence: CASSQDDGGITDTQYF. CDR3 in DNA: TGCGCCAGCAGCCAAGATGACGGTGGAATCACAGATACGCAGTATTTT.

This sequence joins TRBV3-1 (or the pseudogene TRBV3-2) and TRBJ1-1, with D possibly matching TRBD1 (5 bases). V dropped 3 bases and J dropped 3 bases, with 5 bases sitting between them. The CDR3 is 12 amino acids. The germline gives CDR1 LGHDT, CDR2 YNNKEL (reference sequence). The CDR3, as DNA: TGTGCCAGCAGCCAGGGACACACTGAAGCTTTCTTT. It codes for CASSQGHTEAFF.

The chain couples TRBV6-5 to TRBJ1-3; no clear D gene. The CDR3 covers 13 residues. Germline V gives CDR1 MNHEY, CDR2 SVGAGI. V lost 0 bases and J lost 4, with 4 bases in between. The CDR3 sequence is CASSYSRGNTIYF. DNA for the CDR3: TGTGCCAGCAGTTACTCAAGGGGAAACACCATATATTTT.

The chain couples TRBV11-2 to TRBJ2-2; 8 bases are a match to TRBD2. This CDR3 spans 15 amino acids. Germline assignment: CDR1 SGHAT and CDR2 FQNNGV. V dropped 1 base and J dropped 7; count of bases not matched to a gene: 5. CDR3 amino acids: CASSLGWREDGELFF. Here the CDR3 DNA reads TGTGCCAGCAGCTTAGGCTGGCGGGAGGACGGGGAGCTGTTTTTT.

The chain has TRBV20-1 and TRBJ2-2; TRBD2 agrees at 11 bases. This CDR3 has 16 amino acids. V gave up 3 bases and J gave up 6 bases; unmatched junction bases: 9. Per the germline V gene, CDR1 is DFQATT and CDR2 is SNEGSKA (reference sequence). The CDR3 DNA reads TGCAGTGCTAGTCGGTTAGCGGGAGGGTTGGCCGGGGAGCTGTTTTTT. Translated: CSASRLAGGLAGELFF.

The CDR3 here is CASSGRTKGEQFF. The CDR3 coding sequence is TGTGCCAGCAGCGGTAGGACTAAAGGGGAGCAGTTCTTC. This chain joins TRBV5-5 and TRBJ2-1; D is possibly TRBD2 (6 bases). CDR3 length: 13 residues. Germline CDR1 reads SGHKS; CDR2 reads YYEKEE (reference sequence). V was trimmed by 4 bases and J by 10 bases, leaving 15 bases between them.

The rearrangement links TRBV6-5 to TRBJ1-1, with a possible D match to TRBD1 (6 bases). V lost 6 bases and J lost 0, with 14 bases in between. The CDR3 has 15 amino acids. Germline V gene sequence: CDR1 MNHEY, CDR2 SVGAGI. CDR3 protein: CASRPRTVMNTEAFF. CDR3 bases: TGTGCCAGCAGACCCCGGACAGTCATGAACACTGAAGCTTTCTTT.

The rearrangement joins TRBV6-2 or TRBV6-3 to TRBJ1-1; D is unresolved. The V gene's germline CDR1 is MNHEY and CDR2 SVGEGT. The CDR3 is made up of 14 amino acids. Trimming left V 4 bases short and J 5 bases short, with 14 bases between. The CDR3 region is CASSSHPLETEAFF. The CDR3 coding sequence is TGTGCCAGCAGTTCACACCCGTTGGAGACTGAAGCTTTCTTT.

The gene calls are TRBV7-9 and TRBJ1-4, with D perhaps matching TRBD1 (5 bases). Trimming removed 2 bases from V and 6 bases from J, with 10 bases in between. CDR1 is SEHNR and CDR2 is FQNEAQ in the germline V gene (reference sequence). The length of the CDR3 is 14 residues. The CDR3 nucleotides are TGTGCCAGCAGCTTACCTGACAGCGATGAAAAACTGTTTTTT. Translation gives CASSLPDSDEKLFF.

This chain uses TRBV28 with TRBJ1-2, with D hard to call. CDR1 and CDR2 (germline): MDHEN, SYDVKM. This CDR3 is built from 11 residues. V was shortened by 6 bases and J by 8 bases, with 10 bases between the two germline ends. The CDR3 DNA follows: TGTGCCAGCAGCCCATCTGCCGGCTACACCTTC. This translates into CASSPSAGYTF.

CDR3 sequence reads: CASSGHDRSSYEQYF. As DNA, the CDR3 is TGTGCCAGCAGCGGACACGACAGGTCATCCTACGAGCAGTACTTC. This rearrangement joins TRBV7-8 to TRBJ2-7; tentatively, D is TRBD1 (6 bases). V was shortened by 5 bases and J by 1 base, with 15 bases between the two germline ends. This CDR3 has 15 amino acids. Germline loops: CDR1 SGHVS, CDR2 FQNEAQ.

The chain recombines TRBV29-1 with TRBJ2-7; 9 bases agree with TRBD1. The germline V gene encodes CDR1 SQVTM and CDR2 ANQGSEA. CDR3 length: 13 amino acids. Germline trimming cut 7 bases from V and 0 bases from J; bases unmatched to any gene: 4. The CDR3 sequence is CSAGTGTSYEQYF. DNA of the CDR3: TGCAGCGCCGGGACAGGGACCTCCTACGAGCAGTACTTC.

The V call is TRBV9, the J call TRBJ2-3; D not certain. This CDR3 comprises 12 residues. V lost 3 bases, J lost 3 bases, and 5 bases lay in between. CDR1 is SGDLS, CDR2 YYNGEE, per germline. The chain's CDR3 is CASSASTDTQYF. CDR3 coding DNA: TGTGCCAGCAGCGCCTCTACAGATACGCAGTATTTT.

This sequence joins TRBV12-5 and TRBJ1-1, with a weak D call TRBD1 (6 bases). Trimming removed 8 bases from V and 6 bases from J, with 16 bases in between. This CDR3 contains 13 residues. Germline V lookup: CDR1 LGHNT, CDR2 FRNRAP. The CDR3 reads CASKQGGRAEAFF. CDR3 in DNA: TGTGCTAGTAAACAGGGAGGTAGGGCTGAAGCTTTCTTT.

The chain combines TRBV30 with TRBJ2-7; 8 bases fit TRBD1. This CDR3 region has 14 residues. The junction had 8 bases not matched to a gene; V was cut back by 3 bases and J by 4 bases. Per germline, CDR1 GTSNPN and CDR2 SVGIG (reference sequence). The CDR3 DNA follows: TGTGCCTGGAGGGTCGGGACAGGAGGTTACGAGCAGTACTTC. Protein: CAWRVGTGGYEQYF.

The rearrangement uses TRBV24-1 and TRBJ1-2; D is ambiguous. This CDR3 comprises 13 residues. V dropped 1 base and J dropped 4 bases, with 6 bases sitting between them. Germline CDR1 is KGHDR and CDR2 is SFDVKD. DNA for the CDR3: TGTGCCACCAGTGATTTAGAAGGCTATGGCTACACCTTC. As protein: CATSDLEGYGYTF.

This chain connects TRBV7-9 to TRBJ2-1, with 9 positions matching TRBD2. This CDR3 is built from 16 residues. The V and J ends lost 3 bases and 10 bases, in that order; junction bases with no gene match: 13. Per the germline V gene, CDR1 is SEHNR and CDR2 is FQNEAQ (reference sequence). CDR3: CASSLGQGLAGGEQFF. Here the CDR3 DNA reads TGTGCCAGCAGCTTGGGTCAGGGACTAGCAGGGGGGGAGCAGTTCTTC.